This TCR beta chain came from a study of cytomegalovirus exposure and HLA in healthy donors. Broader study findings: The authors later found HLA-associated TCR beta chains more clonally expanded than equally common others. Some V segments could not be told apart, so they were left out, TRBV6-2 and TRBV6-3 among them.

Comments on this clone: The antigen is undetermined.

V was clipped by 2 bases and J by 2 bases, with 7 bases between them. Germline-derived CDR1 and CDR2 are SGHNT and YENEEA. The CDR3 contains 15 residues. PCR primers comprised 60 Vbeta and 13 Jbeta primers. TCRdb keeps only in-frame clones here, not all; method: immunoSEQ multiplex PCR. This sample carries 65,000 to 90,000 clones, more than 70% of them seen once, and the ten largest clones take roughly 12%. Healthy people donating bone marrow made up the donors. The chain carries TRBV11-3 and TRBJ2-6; D gene unclear. The sample was PBMCs. The sequence was obtained from a woman aged 40-49 years in good health and CMV-seropositive. The CDR3 region has the DNA TGTGCCAGCAGCTTACGTATAACTGGGGCCAACGTCCTGACTTTC. It translates to CASSLRITGANVLTF.